What follows describes a single T cell receptor beta chain. No antigen is known for it. This specimen comes from a study of cytomegalovirus exposure and HLA in healthy donors. Study findings and constraints: CMV serostatus was the only recorded immune exposure for donors.

Trimming cost V 1 base and J 12 bases; bases outside gene matches: 19. Germline V gene lookup returns CDR1 SGHAT and CDR2 FQNNGV. The CDR3 covers 18 residues. Both 60 Vbeta primers and 13 Jbeta primers went into the PCR. Sequencing was performed with immunoSEQ multiplex PCR; in TCRdb, only in-frame clones are kept and a portion is missing. The data hold about 140,000 clones, with roughly three quarters observed a single time. V and J are TRBV11-2 and TRBJ2-1; 9 bases line up with TRBD2. The sequence derives from a man in his late teens or twenties in good health and CMV-seronegative. Sequenced input: PBMCs. CDR3 DNA: TGTGCCAGCAGCTTAGGCCCAAGAGGTCGCGGGGGGGCCTTGGGGCAGTTCTTC. The encoded protein is CASSLGPRGRGGALGQFF.